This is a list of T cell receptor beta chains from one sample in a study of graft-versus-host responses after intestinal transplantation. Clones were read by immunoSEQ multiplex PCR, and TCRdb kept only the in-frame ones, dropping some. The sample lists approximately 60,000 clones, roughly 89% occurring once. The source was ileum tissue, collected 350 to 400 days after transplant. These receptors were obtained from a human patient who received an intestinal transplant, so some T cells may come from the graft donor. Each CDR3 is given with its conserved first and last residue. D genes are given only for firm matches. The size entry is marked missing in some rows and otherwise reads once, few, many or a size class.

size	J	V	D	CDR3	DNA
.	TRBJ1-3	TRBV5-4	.	CASSLGRGLGNTIYF	TGTGCCAGCAGCTTGGGTCGGGGGCTTGGAAACACCATATATTTT
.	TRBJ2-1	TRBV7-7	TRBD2	CASSFGLAQNNEQFF	TGTGCCAGCAGCTTCGGACTAGCCCAGAACAATGAGCAGTTCTTC
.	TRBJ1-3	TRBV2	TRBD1	CASSEQGVGNTIYF	TGTGCCAGCAGTGAACAGGGGGTCGGAAACACCATATATTTT
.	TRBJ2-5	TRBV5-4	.	CASSLGAFQYF	TGTGCCAGCAGCTTGGGAGCGTTCCAGTACTTC
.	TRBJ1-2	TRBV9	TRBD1	CASSGEQGADGYTF	TGTGCCAGCAGCGGGGAACAGGGGGCGGATGGCTACACCTTC
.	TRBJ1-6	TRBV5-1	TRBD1	CACSPQTGDNSPLHF	TGCGCCTGCAGCCCCCAGACAGGGGATAATTCACCCCTCCACTTT
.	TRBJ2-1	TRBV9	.	CASTFGLSDYNEQFF	TGTGCCAGTACGTTCGGACTCTCCGACTACAATGAGCAGTTCTTC
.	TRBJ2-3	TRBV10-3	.	CAIREDQYTDTQYF	TGTGCCATCAGGGAGGACCAATACACAGATACGCAGTATTTT
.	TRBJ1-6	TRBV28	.	CASSWTYSPLHF	TGTGCCAGCAGTTGGACATATTCACCCCTCCACTTT
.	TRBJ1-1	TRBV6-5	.	CASSYGGYTEAFF	TGTGCCAGCAGTTACGGAGGGTACACTGAAGCTTTCTTT
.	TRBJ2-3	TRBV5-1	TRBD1	CASSNRGDTQYF	TGCGCCAGCAGCAACAGGGGAGATACGCAGTATTTT
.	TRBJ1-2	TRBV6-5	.	CASSRETGSYGYTF	TGTGCCAGCAGCCGAGAAACAGGGAGCTATGGCTACACCTTC
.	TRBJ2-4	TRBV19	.	CASSFLAKNIQYF	TGTGCCAGTAGTTTTCTAGCCAAAAACATTCAGTACTTC
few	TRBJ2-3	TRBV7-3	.	CASSLDITDTQYF	TGTGCCAGCAGCTTGGACATCACAGATACGCAGTATTTT
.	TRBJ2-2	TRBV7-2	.	CASSLRQGGTGELFF	TGTGCCAGCAGCTTAAGACAGGGAGGGACCGGGGAGCTGTTTTTT
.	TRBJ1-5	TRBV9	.	CASSVGGNRDQPQHF	TGTGCCAGCAGCGTAGGGGGCAACAGGGATCAGCCCCAGCATTTT
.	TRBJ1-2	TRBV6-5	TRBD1	CASSSNRGVNYGYTF	TGTGCCAGCAGTTCCAACAGGGGTGTTAACTATGGCTACACCTTC
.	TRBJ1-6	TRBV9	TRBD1	CASSLGQGANSPLHF	TGTGCCAGCAGCCTTGGACAGGGGGCGAATTCACCCCTCCACTTT
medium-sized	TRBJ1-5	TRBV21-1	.	CARGQGNQPQHF	TGTGCCCGCGGACAGGGGAATCAGCCCCAGCATTTT
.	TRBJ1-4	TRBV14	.	CASSQTGIDNAKLFF	TGTGCCAGCAGCCAGACCGGGATAGATAATGCCAAACTGTTTTTT
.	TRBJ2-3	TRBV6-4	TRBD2	CASSEGGRDTQYF	TGTGCCAGCAGTGAAGGCGGGAGAGATACGCAGTATTTT
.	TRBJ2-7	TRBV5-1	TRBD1	CASSPGTGTYEQYF	TGCGCCAGCAGCCCCGGGACAGGGACCTACGAGCAGTACTTC
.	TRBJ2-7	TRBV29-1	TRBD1	CSVSGTGYEQYF	TGCAGCGTTTCCGGGACAGGGTACGAGCAGTACTTC
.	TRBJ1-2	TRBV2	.	CASSPEISRGLGGYTF	TGTGCCAGCAGTCCGGAAATTTCCAGGGGTCTGGGGGGCTACACCTTC
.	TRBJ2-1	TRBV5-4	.	CASSLGGVESSYNEQFF	TGTGCCAGCAGCTTGGGGGGAGTGGAATCCTCCTACAATGAGCAGTTCTTC
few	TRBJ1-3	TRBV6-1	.	CASSEAGTYSGNTIYF	TGTGCCAGCAGTGAAGCCGGGACCTACTCTGGAAACACCATATATTTT
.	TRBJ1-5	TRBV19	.	CASSLFSNQPQHF	TGTGCCAGTAGCTTATTTAGCAATCAGCCCCAGCATTTT
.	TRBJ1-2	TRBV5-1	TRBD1	CASSGGQGANYGYTF	TGCGCCAGCAGCGGGGGACAGGGGGCTAACTATGGCTACACCTTC
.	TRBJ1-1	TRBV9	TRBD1	CASSAGTGITEAFF	TGTGCCAGCAGCGCCGGGACAGGGATCACTGAAGCTTTCTTT
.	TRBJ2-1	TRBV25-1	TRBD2	CASSGIKRDRYNEQFF	TGTGCCAGCAGTGGGATAAAGCGGGATCGGTACAATGAGCAGTTCTTC
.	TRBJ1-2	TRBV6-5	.	CASTWTPVYGYTF	TGTGCCAGCACCTGGACACCCGTCTATGGCTACACCTTC
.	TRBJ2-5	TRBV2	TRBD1	CASTYQTGEETQYF	TGTGCCAGCACCTATCAGACAGGGGAAGAGACCCAGTACTTC